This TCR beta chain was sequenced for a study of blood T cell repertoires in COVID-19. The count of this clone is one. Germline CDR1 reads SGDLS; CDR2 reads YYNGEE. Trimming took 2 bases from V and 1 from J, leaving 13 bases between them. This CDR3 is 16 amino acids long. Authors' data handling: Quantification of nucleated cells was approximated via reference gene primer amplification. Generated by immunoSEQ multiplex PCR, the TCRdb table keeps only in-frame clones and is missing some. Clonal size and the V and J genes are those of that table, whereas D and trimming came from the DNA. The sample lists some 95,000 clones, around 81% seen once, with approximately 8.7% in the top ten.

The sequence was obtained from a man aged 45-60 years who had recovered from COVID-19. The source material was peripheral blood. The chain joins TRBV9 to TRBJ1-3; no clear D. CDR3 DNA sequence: TGTGCCAGCAGCGTCCGTGAGAGCGGGTCTGGAAACACCATATATTTT. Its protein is CASSVRESGSGNTIYF.